What follows is one T cell receptor beta chain and its context. Its antigen is undetermined. CDR3 length equals 12 residues. Trimming removed 0 bases at V and 13 bases at J, with 7 bases between. Germline V lookup: CDR1 SGHTA, CDR2 FQGTGA. The data derive from a study of cytomegalovirus exposure and HLA in healthy donors. Whole-study results and caveats: Reported results showed that the classifier diagnosed cytomegalovirus status with high specificity and sensitivity.

Researchers ran the PCR with 60 Vbeta and 13 Jbeta primers. Clones were read by immunoSEQ multiplex PCR, and TCRdb kept only the in-frame ones, dropping some. The data contain 45,000 to 60,000 clones, 65% to 85% of them seen just once; the ten biggest clones take up about 3.2%. Source material: PBMCs. The chain joins TRBV7-3 to TRBJ1-6, with TRBD1 as a possible D gene (5 bases). The source is a man between 18 and 35 years old in good health and CMV-seronegative. CDR3 coding DNA: TGTGCCAGCAGCTTAACCCGGGGGCCCCTCCACTTT. Translating it yields CASSLTRGPLHF. The whole variable domain, filled in from reference TRBV7-3 and TRBJ1-6, reads GAGVSQTPSNKVTEKGKYVELRCDPISGHTALYWYRQSLGQGPEFLIYFQGTGAADDSGLPNDRFFAVRPEGSVSTLKIQRTERGDSAVYLCASSLTRGPLHFGNGTRLTVT.